This T cell receptor beta chain was found in a study of neurological immune-mediated disorders. At the level of the study: The roughly 35 multiple sclerosis patients comprised some 31 that were relapsing-remitting and 3 that were secondary progressive.

In its sample, this clonotype was seen many times. Its specificity is unknown. The CDR3 totals 16 residues. Germline V gene sequence: CDR1 SGHAT, CDR2 FQNNGV. The ends lost 5 bases at V and 2 bases at J; junction bases unmatched: 5. CD4+ or CD8+ T cells, fewer than 1.3 million per library, were used for sorted libraries. TCRdb reprocessed the 5' RACE reads via MiXCR and lists one record per CDR3 protein. The sample has tens of thousands of distinct CDR3 sequences, roughly 17% seen once. General study results and limits: The greatest degree of TCR clonal expansion was observed in HTLV-1-associated myelopathy, with the lowest in multiple sclerosis, below that of healthy controls.

Sequenced material: CD8+ T cells from blood. The rearrangement uses TRBV11-2 and TRBJ2-3, with 12 positions matching TRBD2. This receptor was identified in a woman aged 18-29 years with multiple sclerosis. CDR3 nucleotide sequence: TGTGCCAGCAGCGAACTAGCGGGGGGACCCACAGATACGCAGTATTTT. Translation: CASSELAGGPTDTQYF.